This T cell receptor beta chain was obtained from a study of tissue T cells after allogeneic stem cell transplantation. The CDR3 has 15 amino acids. The germline V gene encodes CDR1 LGHNA and CDR2 YSYQKL. V was shortened by 0 bases and J by 0 bases, with 7 bases between the two germline ends. General study points: Sampling depth was limited, and the cohort was small and clinically varied. Anatomically similar tissues had similar TCR repertoires within each patient. Few T cell clones were shared across patients, but motif clusters showed tissue-specific shared signatures.

Notes on this clone: Its antigen is not identified. The germline and genes are mouse ones. The read falls 1 residue short of the CDR3 end, and the missing part is taken from the germline J gene.

Survey-depth TCRbeta CDR3 sequencing reported V/J genes and productive frequencies. Libraries were prepared by immunoSEQ multiplex PCR; TCRdb keeps only in-frame clonotypes and omits some of them. The sample contains more than 45,000 clones, about three quarters of which appear only once. The chain links TRBV2 to TRBJ2-4, with D tentatively TRBD2 (6 bases). Sample: sorted cells pooled from one or two spleens. The source of this sequence is a pool of C57BL/6 mice in good health. The covered CDR3 bases are TGTGCCAGCAGCCAAGAGTGGGGGAGTCAAAACACCTTGTAC. Its protein product is CASSQEWGSQNTLY. The entire CDR3 is CASSQEWGSQNTLYF.